These 26 T cell receptor gamma chains were sequenced from one sample in a study of γδ T cells in repeated Plasmodium falciparum infection. TCRdb reanalysed the multiplex PCR reads via CATT. The data hold 25,000 to 30,000 gamma-chain clones, with under 3% observed a single time. Vgamma9/Vdelta2+ and Vdelta2-negative gammadelta T cells were flow-sorted from PBMC for bulk sequencing. Specimen: gamma-delta T cells from blood. Source of these receptors: a pool of human donors (malaria-infected and uninfected, not separated).

This clone was seen at least ten times. For this DNA, TCRdb reports the protein of a much larger clone, which diverges at residue 2, most likely from a read error; the protein presented here is translated directly from the DNA. In DNA, the CDR3 is TGTACCACCTGGCCCAATTATTATAAGAAACTCTTT. It specifies CTTWPNYYKKLF. V is TRGV4 and J is TRGJ1 or TRGJ2. The CDR3 sequence is 12 residues long. Germline V gene lookup returns CDR1 EGSTGY and CDR2 YDSYTSSV.

This clone was found many times. A single base is all that separates this from a far larger clone, so a read error is likely. The limits of the CDR3 on the DNA are not certain, so only TCRdb's listed CDR3 is given. Here the V gene is TRGV2, but the J gene went uncalled. The CDR3 length equals 28 residues, ends included. The germline gives CDR1 EGSNGY, CDR2 YDSYNSKV. CDR3 region: CATWDDRNSLAVEQHLLSQVSIGRIQHF.

Turning to this clone: This DNA's translation and the protein TCRdb lists, from a much larger clone, do not match at residue 11, likely due to a read error; the protein shown is translated from the DNA. The chain couples TRGV5 to TRGJ1 or TRGJ2. TCRdb gives no J gene; it was assigned here by matching the DNA to germline. This CDR3 has 14 residues. CDR1 and CDR2 from the germline V gene are VINAFY and YDVSNSKD. The chain's CDR3 is CATWDSPGGYRKLF. The CDR3 nucleotides are TGTGCCACCTGGGACAGCCCCGGCGGGTATAGGAAACTCTTT.

As regards this clone: The TCRdb protein, from a much larger clone, departs from this DNA's translation at residue 14, likely by read error; the protein shown derives from the DNA. The chain couples TRGV9 to TRGJP. Here the J gene came from matching the DNA to germline, since TCRdb omits it. The CDR3 has 17 residues. Germline V CDR1 and CDR2: GITISATS, ISYDGTV (reference sequence). CDR3 coding DNA: TGTGCCTTGTGGGAGGATCAAGGAGAGTTGGGCAAAAAAGTCAAGGTATTT. It translates to CALWEDQGELGKKVKVF.

On this clone: TCRdb pairs this DNA with a much larger clone's protein that differs at residue 3, likely a read error; the protein shown was translated from the DNA. The CDR3 here is CASWEVLGKKIKVF. The CDR3 DNA is TGTGCCTCGTGGGAGGTGTTGGGCAAAAAAATCAAGGTATTT. This chain joins TRGV9 and TRGJP. CDR3 size: 14 residues. Germline CDR1 is GITISATS and CDR2 is ISYDGTV (reference sequence).

As concerns this clone: TCRdb attributes to this sequence the protein of a much larger clone, which differs from the DNA translation at residue 5; a read error is likely, and the protein displayed is translated from the DNA. This sample also contains other DNA sequences that code for the same CDR3. The gene calls are TRGV3 and TRGJ1 or TRGJ2. Assignment of the J gene here rests on matching the DNA to germline, because TCRdb gives none. Germline V gives CDR1 VTNTFY, CDR2 YDVSTARD (reference sequence). The CDR3 has 14 residues. CDR3 bases: TGTGCCACCTGGGTCAGACAGAATTACTATAAGAAACTCTTT. Translated, it gives CATWVRQNYYKKLF.

With regard to this clone: TCRdb's protein, taken from a much larger clone, differs from this DNA's translation at residue 11, likely owing to a read error; the protein displayed comes from the DNA. The chain recombines TRGV9 with TRGJP. TCRdb supplies no J gene; here it was assigned by aligning the nucleotide sequence to germline. The CDR3 has 15 residues. Germline V gives CDR1 GITISATS, CDR2 ISYDGTV (reference sequence). CDR3: CALWEPPVGKRIKVF. As DNA, the CDR3 is TGTGCCTTGTGGGAGCCCCCGGTGGGCAAAAGAATCAAGGTATTT.

This clone was seen only a few times. The translation of this DNA and the TCRdb protein of a much larger clone differ at residue 5, probably owing to a read error; the protein shown here is translated from the DNA. J is TRGJ1 or TRGJ2 and V is TRGV2. Germline matching of the DNA provided the J gene here, since TCRdb leaves it blank. Germline values: CDR1 EGSNGY, CDR2 YDSYNSKV. This CDR3 is built from 14 residues. The CDR3 region is CATWGGRSYYKKLF. The CDR3 region has the DNA TGTGCCACCTGGGGCGGGCGGTCGTATTATAAGAAACTCTTT.

This clone has a count of ten or more. A far larger clone is one nucleotide away, so this likely arose from a read error. Other DNA sequences within the sample encode an identical CDR3. The chain combines TRGV9 with TRGJP1. The CDR3 is 15 residues long. The germline gives CDR1 GITISATS, CDR2 ISYDGTV (reference sequence). CDR3 sequence: CALWELYTTGWFKIF. In nucleotides, the CDR3 is TGTGCCTTGTGGGAGTTATATACCACTGGTTGGTTCAAGATATTC.

J gene calling gave no result, while the V gene is TRGV9. Germline CDR1 and CDR2: GITISATS and ISYDGTV (reference sequence). There are 12 residues in the CDR3. CDR3 nucleotide sequence: TGTGCCTTGGCACCCAATCATTATAAGAAGCTCTTT. It is translated as CALAPNHYKKLF.

This clone has ten or more counts. The TCRdb protein, from a much larger clone, departs from this DNA's translation at residue 6, likely by read error; the protein shown derives from the DNA. The chain employs TRGV2 and TRGJ1 or TRGJ2. Looked up from germline, CDR1 is EGSNGY and CDR2 is YDSYNSKV. J lost 0 bases, V lost 3 bases, and 5 bases had no gene match. The CDR3 contains 14 residues. CDR3 loop: CATWDPENYYKKLF. CDR3 bases: TGTGCCACCTGGGACCCCGAGAATTATTATAAGAAACTCTTT.

This clone has a handful of counts. This DNA translates differently at residue 5 from the TCRdb protein, which is that of a much larger clone; a read error is likely, and the protein shown is the DNA's own translation. The rearrangement joins TRGV9 to TRGJ1 or TRGJ2. The J gene was missing in TCRdb and was found by matching the end of the DNA to germline. The germline CDR1 and CDR2 sequences are GITISATS and ISYDGTV (reference sequence). The CDR3 has 14 residues. V lost 4 bases, J lost 8 bases, and 14 bases stayed unmatched. The CDR3 bases are TGTGCCTTGTGGGATGTCCCCCATGGGGATAAGAAACTCTTT. Protein: CALWDVPHGDKKLF.

This clone was recorded many times. This sequence may be a read error, since a much larger clone differs from it by one base. V is TRGV4 and J is TRGJ1 or TRGJ2. CDR1 and CDR2 (germline): EGSTGY, YDSYTSSV. There are 12 residues in the CDR3. The CDR3 DNA is TGTGCCACCTGGGATGGCCACCATAAGAAGCTCTTT. Its protein product is CATWDGHHKKLF.

This clone was recorded at least ten times. This DNA's translation and the protein TCRdb lists, from a much larger clone, do not match at residue 9, likely due to a read error; the protein shown is translated from the DNA. The chain carries TRGV9 and TRGJ1 or TRGJ2. From germline, CDR1 is GITISATS and CDR2 ISYDGTV (reference sequence). This CDR3 has 14 residues. J was trimmed by 6 bases and V by 0 bases; bases with no gene match: 8. CDR3 region: CALWEVTSSYKKLF. In DNA, the CDR3 is TGTGCCTTGTGGGAGGTGACAAGTAGTTATAAGAAACTCTTT.

In this sample, this clone turned up many times. The protein TCRdb gives is from a much larger clone and does not agree with this DNA's translation at residue 14, likely a read error; the protein shown here comes from the DNA. The chain carries TRGV9 and TRGJP. TCRdb carries no J gene annotation; the J gene was assigned here by matching the DNA with germline. CDR1 and CDR2 (germline): GITISATS, ISYDGTV (reference sequence). This CDR3 contains 17 residues. The CDR3: CALWEVLFLLGKKVKVF. The CDR3 DNA reads TGTGCCTTGTGGGAGGTGCTGTTTTTGTTGGGCAAAAAAGTCAAGGTATTT.

This clone appeared many times. The V and J genes are TRGV5 and TRGJ1 or TRGJ2. Germline CDR1 is VINAFY and CDR2 is YDVSNSKD. V lost 5 bases to trimming and J lost 7 bases; unmatched junction nucleotides: 5. The CDR3 totals 11 residues. CDR3 DNA sequence: TGTGCCACCTGGGGTTCCTATAAGAAACTCTTT. Its translation: CATWGSYKKLF.

Many counts were recorded for this clone. TCRdb lists the protein of a much larger clone for this DNA, which differs at residue 9, so this is likely a read error; the protein given here is translated from the DNA itself. V is TRGV2 and J is TRGJ1 or TRGJ2. No J segment appears in TCRdb, so it was assigned here by matching the sequence to germline. The CDR3 has 12 residues. Germline V gene data show CDR1 as EGSNGY and CDR2 as YDSYNSKV. CDR3 sequence reads: CATWHLYYEKLF. The CDR3 DNA reads as TGTGCCACCTGGCACCTTTATTATGAGAAACTCTTT.

This clone was seen many times. Since a far larger clone is one base different, this is likely a read error. At the DNA level, this CDR3 is encoded by other sequences in the same sample as well. The chain carries TRGV9 and TRGJ1 or TRGJ2. Germline values: CDR1 GITISATS, CDR2 ISYDGTV (reference sequence). This CDR3 spans 14 amino acids. The DNA of the CDR3 is TGTGCCTTGTGGGAGGTGCTCTGGTATTATAAGAAGCTCTTT. As protein: CALWEVLWYYKKLF.

This clone was seen a handful of times. The protein given by TCRdb reflects a much larger clone and differs at residue 5 from this DNA's translation, likely from a read error; the protein shown is the DNA's translation. The chain is built from TRGV2 and TRGJ1 or TRGJ2. The CDR3 is 14 residues long. Germline loops: CDR1 EGSNGY, CDR2 YDSYNSKV. The CDR3 nucleotides read TGTGCCACCTGGAACGGTCGACCCTATTATAAGAAACTCTTT. It yields the protein CATWNGRPYYKKLF.

The chain links TRGV8 to TRGJP1. No J gene is reported in TCRdb; it was inferred here by comparing the DNA with germline. The V and J ends lost 3 bases and 7 bases, in that order; junction bases with no gene match: 14. The CDR3 totals 16 residues. Germline loops: CDR1 VENAVY, CDR2 YDSYNSRV. The CDR3 is CATWDEAFDNGWFKIF. CDR3 DNA sequence: TGTGCCACCTGGGATGAGGCCTTCGACAATGGTTGGTTCAAGATATTT.

This clone was seen more than once but under ten times. For the CDR3, the DNA is TGTGCCACCTGGGACAGGCCTGGACCCTATAAGAAACTCTTT. Its protein is CATWDRPGPYKKLF. The V call is TRGV5, the J call TRGJ1 or TRGJ2. Germline matching of the DNA provided the J gene here, since TCRdb leaves it blank. Germline CDR1 reads VINAFY; CDR2 reads YDVSNSKD. The CDR3 length is 14 residues. Unmatched junction bases numbered 9, after V lost 0 bases and J lost 7 bases.

This clone was detected only a few times. A far more abundant clone sits one base away, making this likely a read error. No DNA is shown, since the ends of the CDR3 on it are uncertain; the CDR3 is the one TCRdb lists. Called V gene: TRGV5; the J gene was not called. The CDR3 has 32 amino acids, counting both end residues. Germline V lookup: CDR1 VINAFY, CDR2 YDVSNSKD. The CDR3 sequence: CATWDRRRIIRNSLAVEQHWLSQVSIGRIQHF.

This clone was seen many times. A read error is likely here: a far larger clone is one base away. The sample contains more than one DNA sequence encoding this CDR3. The chain joins TRGV5 to TRGJ1 or TRGJ2. From germline, CDR1 is VINAFY and CDR2 YDVSNSKD. The V gene end was trimmed by 3 bases and the J gene end by 11 bases; junction bases not matched to a gene: 7. CDR3 size: 11 residues. This CDR3 reads CATWDGPEKLF. CDR3 nucleotide sequence: TGTGCCACCTGGGACGGTCCAGAGAAACTCTTT.

This clone was seen ten or more times. TCRdb attributes to this sequence the protein of a much larger clone, which differs from the DNA translation at residue 7; a read error is likely, and the protein displayed is translated from the DNA. The genes are TRGV4 and TRGJ1 or TRGJ2. The J gene was not available in TCRdb and was assigned here by matching the DNA to germline segments. Looked up from germline, CDR1 is EGSTGY and CDR2 is YDSYTSSV. Unmatched junction bases numbered 9, after V lost 0 bases and J lost 4 bases. CDR3 length equals 15 residues. The CDR3 loop reads CATWDGSGRYYKKLF. Written as DNA, the CDR3 is TGTGCCACCTGGGATGGGTCGGGTCGGTATTATAAGAAACTCTTT.

This clone appeared a few times. The TCRdb protein comes from a much larger clone and disagrees with this DNA's translation at residue 11, likely due to a read error; the protein given here is derived from the DNA. The V segment is TRGV2, and no J call was made. The CDR3 loop spans 14 amino acids. The germline V gene has CDR1 EGSNGY and CDR2 YDSYNSKV. In DNA form, the CDR3 reads TGTGCCACCTGGGACGGGCAGGTAGATTATAATAAACTCTTT. Amino acids: CATWDGQVDYNKLF.

This clone came up a few times. TCRdb's entry gives the protein of a much larger clone, which mismatches this DNA's translation at residue 4, likely from a read error; the protein reported here is translated from the DNA. The chain couples TRGV5 to TRGJ1 or TRGJ2. TCRdb leaves out the J gene; it was filled in here by matching the DNA to germline. This CDR3 has 15 residues. Germline CDR1 VINAFY, CDR2 YDVSNSKD. The CDR3 region is CATRETNSSYYKKLF. In DNA, the CDR3 is TGTGCCACCCGGGAGACAAATTCCTCTTATTATAAGAAACTCTTT.